Below are 20 T cell receptor beta chains sequenced from a single sample in a study of pediatric ulcerative colitis. The assay was immunoSEQ multiplex PCR, and TCRdb's table has in-frame clones only and misses some. This sample carries 65,000 or so clones, 70% to 90% of them seen once, and the ten largest clones take about 3.5%. The sequenced sample was blood. These receptor sequences come from a boy aged 5 to 17 with severe ulcerative colitis.

This chain joins TRBV27 and TRBJ1-4, with 8 bases aligning to TRBD1. The CDR3 covers 14 residues. Germline V gene sequence: CDR1 MNHEY, CDR2 SMNVEV (reference sequence). Trimming at V came to 5 bases and at J to 8 bases, leaving 7 bases not matched to a gene. Here the CDR3 reads CASSPRTGREKLFF. CDR3 in DNA: TGTGCCAGCAGTCCCCGGACAGGGAGGGAAAAACTGTTTTTT.

This chain links TRBV7-9 with TRBJ2-7; D uncertain. The CDR3 has 14 amino acids. Trimming removed 7 bases at V and 2 bases at J, with 15 bases between. Per the germline V gene, CDR1 is SEHNR and CDR2 is FQNEAQ (reference sequence). CDR3 protein: CASTLGPGPYEQYF. CDR3 in DNA: TGTGCCAGCACCTTGGGCCCGGGCCCCTACGAGCAGTACTTC.

The chain uses TRBV7-3 and TRBJ2-1; no clear D. Germline CDR1 reads SGHTA; CDR2 reads FQGTGA. Deletions cut 4 bases from V and 2 bases from J, with 9 bases between. CDR3 size: 14 residues. CDR3 region: CASSYGETYNEQFF. CDR3 DNA: TGTGCCAGCAGCTATGGCGAGACCTACAATGAGCAGTTCTTC.

In nucleotides, the CDR3 is TGTGCCAGCTCACCATCCGACAGCACGAACACCGGGGAGCTGTTTTTT. It yields the protein CASSPSDSTNTGELFF. The chain couples TRBV18 to TRBJ2-2; the D gene is possibly TRBD1 (5 bases). The ends were cut back, 2 bases at V and 0 bases at J, with 10 bases in the middle. The CDR3 has 16 amino acids. Germline V CDR1 and CDR2: KGHSH, LQKENI.

This clone came up a few times. This chain connects TRBV10-3 to TRBJ1-1; D gene uncertain. CDR3 length: 12 amino acids. Trimming left V 11 bases short and J 5 bases short, with 15 bases between. Per germline, CDR1 ENHRY and CDR2 SYGVKD. The CDR3 loop reads CASRETGTEAFF. The DNA of the CDR3 is TGTGCCTCCCGGGAAACTGGAACTGAAGCTTTCTTT.

The V call is TRBV7-2, the J call TRBJ2-7, with D perhaps matching TRBD1 or TRBD2 (5 bases each). Germline V gives CDR1 SGHTA, CDR2 FQGNSA. Trimming pared 7 bases from V and 2 bases from J, leaving 18 bases between. CDR3 length equals 15 residues. The CDR3 is CASKLRRGDTYEQYF. The DNA of the CDR3 is TGTGCCAGCAAACTCCGACGAGGGGATACCTACGAGCAGTACTTC.

The CDR3 nucleotides are TGTGCCAGCAGAACCGGGACAGCTTTTAACACTGAAGCTTTCTTT. The encoded protein is CASRTGTAFNTEAFF. This rearrangement joins TRBV6-5 to TRBJ1-1, with 7 positions matching TRBD1. Germline assignment: CDR1 MNHEY and CDR2 SVGAGI. The CDR3 runs to 15 residues. Trimming cost V 6 bases and J 2 bases; bases outside gene matches: 9.

The V call is TRBV15, the J call TRBJ2-7; 12 bases align to TRBD2. The trim removed 1 base at V and 3 bases at J, leaving 7 bases unmatched. Germline loops: CDR1 LNHNV, CDR2 YYDKDF (reference sequence). The CDR3 sequence is 17 residues long. CDR3 loop: CATSRALGLAGFYEQYF. The CDR3 bases are TGTGCCACCAGCAGAGCCCTCGGACTAGCGGGATTCTACGAGCAGTACTTC.

This chain connects TRBV2 to TRBJ2-7; possibly TRBD1 or TRBD2 for D (6 bases each). The germline CDR1 and CDR2 sequences are SNHLY and FYNNEI. V dropped 7 bases and J dropped 5 bases, with 15 bases sitting between them. The CDR3 loop spans 13 amino acids. CDR3 sequence reads: CASTTGPGDEQYF. Written as DNA, the CDR3 is TGTGCCAGCACCACAGGGCCGGGGGACGAGCAGTACTTC.

The chain couples TRBV7-9 to TRBJ1-3; D gene uncertain. There are 12 residues in the CDR3. Germline V lookup: CDR1 SEHNR, CDR2 FQNEAQ (reference sequence). The V end lost 7 bases, the J end lost 1 base, and 5 bases lay between the germline ends. The CDR3 protein is CASKSSGNTIYF. The CDR3 DNA follows: TGTGCCAGCAAAAGTTCTGGAAACACCATATATTTT.

The V and J genes are TRBV27 and TRBJ1-5, with 9 bases fitting TRBD1. The CDR3 covers 15 residues. The V and J ends lost 6 bases and 7 bases, in that order; junction bases with no gene match: 10. Germline loops: CDR1 MNHEY, CDR2 SMNVEV (reference sequence). The CDR3 here is CASRSGTGISQPQHF. For the CDR3, the DNA is TGTGCCAGCAGGTCCGGGACAGGGATTTCCCAGCCCCAGCATTTT.

The chain has TRBV12-5 and TRBJ2-3; 8 bases map to TRBD2. With 2 bases clipped from V and 1 base from J, the junction kept 11 bases outside the gene matches. This CDR3 contains 18 residues. Looked up from germline, CDR1 is LGHNT and CDR2 is FRNRAP. The CDR3 here is CASGLPRTSGGGTDTQYF. As DNA, the CDR3 is TGTGCTAGTGGTTTGCCCCGAACTAGCGGAGGGGGCACAGATACGCAGTATTTT.

This clone was observed once. The chain is built from TRBV6-5 and TRBJ2-7; 7 bases map to TRBD2. This CDR3 spans 15 amino acids. In germline, CDR1 is MNHEY, CDR2 SVGAGI. Unmatched junction bases numbered 8, after V lost 2 bases and J lost 4 bases. CDR3 residues: CASSYPLAGRYEQYF. The DNA of the CDR3 is TGTGCCAGCAGTTACCCGTTAGCGGGCCGATACGAGCAGTACTTC.

This clone was counted once. This sequence joins TRBV6-1 and TRBJ1-1; D unclear. Looked up from germline, CDR1 is MNHNS and CDR2 is SASEGT. This CDR3 contains 13 residues. The V and J ends lost 7 bases and 0 bases respectively, with 9 bases between them. This chain's CDR3 is CASIVWMNTEAFF. CDR3 bases: TGTGCCAGCATAGTCTGGATGAACACTGAAGCTTTCTTT.

The J gene is TRBJ2-1, the V gene TRBV4-3, with D tentatively TRBD1 (6 bases). The CDR3 has 17 residues. Trimming stripped 0 bases from V and 1 base from J, with 13 bases between. CDR1 and CDR2 from the germline V gene are LGHNA and YSLEER. The CDR3: CASSQDLAGASYNEQFF. The CDR3 DNA reads as TGCGCCAGCAGCCAAGATCTTGCAGGGGCGTCCTACAATGAGCAGTTCTTC.

The J gene is TRBJ2-1, the V gene TRBV6-1, with 16 bases that match TRBD2. This CDR3 contains 20 residues. The germline V gene has CDR1 MNHNS and CDR2 SASEGT. V shed 0 bases and J 3 bases; nucleotides not matched to a gene: 8. Here the CDR3 reads CASSEALGLAGGPYYNEQFF. CDR3 coding DNA: TGTGCCAGCAGTGAAGCATTGGGACTAGCGGGAGGGCCCTACTACAATGAGCAGTTCTTC.

This rearrangement joins TRBV11-3 to TRBJ2-3; tentative D call: TRBD2 (6 bases). The CDR3 loop spans 15 amino acids. Germline V CDR1 and CDR2: SGHNT, YENEEA. V lost 8 bases and J 6 bases, leaving 21 bases between the germline ends. The CDR3 DNA reads as TGTGCCAGCGGATTTTCTAGCGCCCGGGGGGATACGCAGTATTTT. This sequence encodes CASGFSSARGDTQYF.

The chain uses TRBV11-2 and TRBJ2-2, with D perhaps matching TRBD2 (6 bases). The CDR3 runs 15 residues. The V gene's germline CDR1 is SGHAT and CDR2 FQNNGV. Trimming pared 1 base from V and 5 bases from J, leaving 11 bases between. The CDR3 protein is CASSLAGDRTGELFF. For the CDR3, the DNA is TGTGCCAGCAGCTTAGCGGGAGACCGAACCGGGGAGCTGTTTTTT.

This clone appeared a few times. This rearrangement joins TRBV5-1 to TRBJ2-3, with TRBD2 identical over 7 bases. J was trimmed by 14 bases and V by 4 bases; bases with no gene match: 10. Germline assignment: CDR1 SGHRS and CDR2 YFSETQ. The CDR3 spans 12 residues. The CDR3 DNA is TGCGCCAGCAGCCTAGGGCGGGAGAGCTTGTATTTT. As protein: CASSLGRESLYF.

The gene calls are TRBV27 and TRBJ2-3, with D possibly matching TRBD1 (5 bases). Germline CDR1 MNHEY, CDR2 SMNVEV (reference sequence). Trimming pared 6 bases from V and 5 bases from J, leaving 21 bases between. This CDR3 region has 16 residues. The CDR3 protein is CASSLSGGAHEDTQYF. The DNA for the CDR3 is TGTGCCAGCAGCTTGAGTGGTGGGGCGCATGAAGATACGCAGTATTTT.